A single sample gave rise to the 9 T cell receptor beta chains below, sequenced in a study of technical replicates of blood from a few donors. Sequencing used immunoSEQ multiplex PCR; TCRdb keeps in-frame clones, though not all of them. The table records fewer than 90,000 clones, around 94% of them present only once. The sequencing input was T cells isolated from PBMCs. The receptors derive from a human donor in good health.

CDR3 sequence: CASISGGAGANVLTF. CDR3 in DNA: TGTGCCAGTATATCCGGGGGAGCTGGGGCCAACGTCCTGACTTTC. The J gene is TRBJ2-6, the V gene TRBV19; maybe TRBD2 (6 bases). This CDR3 spans 15 amino acids. Germline CDR1 reads LNHDA; CDR2 reads SQIVND (reference sequence). The ends were cut back, 7 bases at V and 2 bases at J, with 12 bases in the middle.

The V gene is TRBV29-1, the J gene TRBJ2-5; a possible D gene is TRBD2 (6 bases). Trimming left V 4 bases short and J 4 bases short, with 16 bases between. Per the germline V gene, CDR1 is SQVTM and CDR2 is ANQGSEA. CDR3 length: 14 amino acids. The DNA for the CDR3 is TGCAGCGTTGGTGCGGTCGCGGGGAGAGAGACCCAGTACTTC. Amino acid sequence: CSVGAVAGRETQYF.

V gene TRBV10-2 combines with J gene TRBJ2-1, with 9 bases fitting TRBD2. The CDR3 covers 15 residues. From germline, CDR1 is WSHSY and CDR2 SAAADI. V lost 7 bases and J lost 4; bases outside the gene matches: 8. The CDR3 region is CASTVLAGSYNEQFF. DNA for the CDR3: TGCGCCAGCACCGTTCTAGCGGGGTCTTACAATGAGCAGTTCTTC.

The chain employs TRBV29-1 and TRBJ1-3; D possibly corresponds to TRBD1 (6 bases). From germline, CDR1 is SQVTM and CDR2 ANQGSEA. V lost 4 bases to trimming and J lost 0 bases, with 13 bases between them. The CDR3 loop spans 15 amino acids. The DNA of the CDR3 is TGCAGCGTTGTTGGGGGCCGCGACTCTGGAAACACCATATATTTT. Protein: CSVVGGRDSGNTIYF.

This chain joins TRBV28 and TRBJ1-5; no clear D. The CDR3 covers 16 residues. Trimming cost V 5 bases and J 1 base, with 15 bases left between them. The germline V gene has CDR1 MDHEN and CDR2 SYDVKM. The DNA for the CDR3 is TGTGCCAGCAGTCCGTATTTGGGAGGCAGCAATCAGCCCCAGCATTTT. This encodes CASSPYLGGSNQPQHF.

The chain has TRBV6-1 and TRBJ1-2, with TRBD1 as a possible D gene (5 bases). The CDR3 has 13 amino acids. V was clipped by 6 bases and J by 4 bases, with 12 bases between them. Germline CDR1 and CDR2: MNHNS and SASEGT. In nucleotides, the CDR3 is TGTGCCAGCAGCGCGACAGCCCGCTATGGCTACACCTTC. Amino acid sequence: CASSATARYGYTF.

The chain is built from TRBV23-1 and TRBJ2-7; D is unclear. TRBV23-1 is known as an ORF, though its function is uncertain. The V end lost 2 bases, the J end lost 1 base, and 15 bases lay between the germline ends. The CDR3 length is 16 residues. The DNA for the CDR3 is TGCGCCAGCAGTCAACCTGACGCCAGGCTTTCCTACGAGCAGTACTTC. It specifies CASSQPDARLSYEQYF.

V gene TRBV5-6 combines with J gene TRBJ2-7, with 7 bases matching TRBD2. The CDR3 is made up of 17 amino acids. Germline V gene sequence: CDR1 SGHDT, CDR2 YYEEEE. V shed 4 bases, J shed 0 bases, and the junction held 13 bases outside the gene matches. The CDR3 spells CASSPGGEGLVSYEQYF. The CDR3 DNA follows: TGTGCCAGCAGCCCTGGGGGGGAGGGACTCGTCTCCTACGAGCAGTACTTC.

The count of this clone is one. The chain links TRBV10-3 to TRBJ2-3, with 7 bases that match TRBD2. Germline loops: CDR1 ENHRY, CDR2 SYGVKD. There are 15 residues in the CDR3. V was clipped by 4 bases and J by 4 bases; unmatched bases: 8. This CDR3 is CAISVSAGDADTQYF. CDR3 in DNA: TGTGCCATCAGTGTGTCGGCGGGGGATGCAGATACGCAGTATTTT.